This T cell receptor (beta chain) was sequenced for a study of CD8 T cells in Susac syndrome. Study observations and caveats: As the study acknowledged, the number of individuals who were part of its TCR sequencing and HLA analysis was relatively small.

Points on this clonotype: Its target is not known.

An amount of RNA that ranged from roughly 0.5 to 1 ug was reverse transcribed with random hexamers. TCRdb reprocessed the immunoSEQ multiplex PCR reads via MiXCR and lists one record per CDR3 protein. The data show 250,000 to 300,000 distinct CDR3 sequences, with 70% to 90% seen just once and about 0.22% held by the top ten. Germline V gene data show CDR1 as LGHNA and CDR2 as YSLEER. This CDR3 is 14 amino acids long. Trimming shortened V by 0 bases and J by 2 bases, and 8 bases separated the two germline ends. The rearrangement links TRBV4-3 to TRBJ2-7; D gene uncertain. Sequences were obtained from CD8+ T cells from PBMCs. The origin of this receptor is a human donor with multiple sclerosis. CDR3 residues: CASSQERVTYEQYF. The CDR3, as DNA: TGCGCCAGCAGCCAAGAGAGAGTTACCTACGAGCAGTACTTC.